This TCR beta chain was recovered during a study of T cell responses to AZD1222 COVID-19 vaccine. With regard to this clone: Its antigen is as yet unknown.

Study observations and caveats: Repertoire samples came only from after the peak T cell response. Nearly half of spike-specific TCRs reportedly target unmutated variant regions. Only 5 to 7 AZD1222 recipients tested seropositive at baseline. Among the donors, most were white British and more were female, and clonal diversity was possibly underestimated.

The CDR3 is made up of 16 amino acids. Germline CDR1 and CDR2: SGHRS and YFSETQ. The trim removed 0 bases at V and 6 bases at J, leaving 5 bases unmatched. The data were produced by immunoSEQ multiplex PCR, yet TCRdb's version contains in-frame clones alone and is incomplete. The sample lists around 70,000 clones, around 90% occurring once. Sequenced material: peripheral blood, taken 28 days after the second AZD1222 dose. The V gene is TRBV5-1, the J gene TRBJ2-3, with 12 bases matching TRBD2. The receptor was derived from an adult who received the AZD1222 COVID-19 vaccine. The CDR3 is CASSLVLAGGLDTQYF. The CDR3 DNA follows: TGCGCCAGCAGCTTGGTTCTAGCGGGAGGGTTGGATACGCAGTATTTT.